This record concerns one TCR beta chain sequence. This sample stems from a study of blood T cell repertoires in COVID-19. In the study overall: In each case, the material was cDNA or gDNA derived from T cells, B-cell-depleted T cells, or PBMCs.

Repertoires were generated with immunoSEQ multiplex PCR, while TCRdb's copy carries only in-frame clones and drops some. The sample holds 250,000 to 350,000 clones, approximately 91% seen once. The study drew participants aged 18 to 89 years from some 23 US areas. Participants had their cohort set by participant-reported clinical history. Germline-derived CDR1 and CDR2 are SGHVS and FQNEAQ. Trimming removed 2 bases from V and 0 bases from J; junction bases left unmatched: 11. This CDR3 has 19 residues. This receptor was taken from a woman in her twenties or thirties who had recovered from COVID-19. V is TRBV7-8 and J is TRBJ2-1, with TRBD2 matching over 9 bases. What was sequenced was PBMCs or T cells enriched from blood (not recorded which). CDR3 in DNA: TGTGCCAGCAGCTTAAGATCTAGCGGGGCCTCCGACTCCTACAATGAGCAGTTCTTC. Translating gives CASSLRSSGASDSYNEQFF.